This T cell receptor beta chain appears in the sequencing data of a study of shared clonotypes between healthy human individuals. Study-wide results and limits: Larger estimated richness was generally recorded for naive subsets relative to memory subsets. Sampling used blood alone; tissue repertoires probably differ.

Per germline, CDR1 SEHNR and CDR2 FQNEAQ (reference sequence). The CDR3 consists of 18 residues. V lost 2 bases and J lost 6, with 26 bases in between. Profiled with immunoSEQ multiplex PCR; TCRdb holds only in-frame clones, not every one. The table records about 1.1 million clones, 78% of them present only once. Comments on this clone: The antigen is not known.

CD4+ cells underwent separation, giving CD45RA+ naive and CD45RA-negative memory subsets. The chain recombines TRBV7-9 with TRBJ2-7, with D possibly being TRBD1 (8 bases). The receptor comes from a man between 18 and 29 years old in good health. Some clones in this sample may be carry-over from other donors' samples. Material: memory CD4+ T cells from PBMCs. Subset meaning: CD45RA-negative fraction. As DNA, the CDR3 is TGTGCCAGCAGCTTACCCAGGGGGCTGTCTAGCGGCCGCGGCGAGCAGTACTTC. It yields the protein CASSLPRGLSSGRGEQYF.